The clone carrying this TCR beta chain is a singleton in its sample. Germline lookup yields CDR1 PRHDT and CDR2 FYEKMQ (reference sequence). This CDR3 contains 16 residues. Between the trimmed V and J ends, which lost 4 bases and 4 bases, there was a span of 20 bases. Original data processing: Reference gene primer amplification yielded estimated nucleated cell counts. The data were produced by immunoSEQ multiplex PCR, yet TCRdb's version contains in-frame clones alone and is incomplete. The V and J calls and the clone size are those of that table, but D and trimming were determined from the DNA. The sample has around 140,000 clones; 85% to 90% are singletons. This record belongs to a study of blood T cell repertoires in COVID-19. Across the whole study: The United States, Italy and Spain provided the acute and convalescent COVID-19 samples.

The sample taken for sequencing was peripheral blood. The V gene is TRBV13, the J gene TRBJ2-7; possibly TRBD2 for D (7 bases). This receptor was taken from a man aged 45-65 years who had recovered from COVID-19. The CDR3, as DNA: TGTGCCAGCAGCTCCTACTTCAAGGGGGGAGGGTACGAGCAGTACTTC. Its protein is CASSSYFKGGGYEQYF.